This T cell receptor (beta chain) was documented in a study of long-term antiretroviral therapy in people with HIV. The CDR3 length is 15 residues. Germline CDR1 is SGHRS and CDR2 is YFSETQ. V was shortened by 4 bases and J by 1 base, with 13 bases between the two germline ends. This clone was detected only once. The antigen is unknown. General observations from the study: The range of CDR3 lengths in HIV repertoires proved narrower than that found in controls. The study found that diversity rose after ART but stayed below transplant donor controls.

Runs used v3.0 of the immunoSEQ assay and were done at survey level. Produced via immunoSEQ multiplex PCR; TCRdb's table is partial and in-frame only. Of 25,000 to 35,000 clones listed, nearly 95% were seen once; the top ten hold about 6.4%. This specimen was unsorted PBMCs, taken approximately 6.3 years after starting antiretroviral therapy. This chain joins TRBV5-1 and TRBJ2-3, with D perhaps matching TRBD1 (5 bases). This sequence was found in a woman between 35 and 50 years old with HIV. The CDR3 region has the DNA TGCGCCAGCAGCCCGGACACTACCGGCACAGATACGCAGTATTTT. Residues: CASSPDTTGTDTQYF.